This T cell receptor (beta chain) came from a study of blood T cells in healthy people across ages. Study-level results: Estimates of diversity drawn from one million T cells were considered underestimates.

Isolation recovered at least 7 million PBMCs from every sample. V dropped 3 bases and J dropped 2; count of bases not matched to a gene: 4. CDR3 size: 15 residues. CDR1 and CDR2 from the germline V gene are MGHRA and YSYEKL. Through a sample-barcoded 5' primer and a J-beta primer mix, a second PCR was run for roughly 6 to 11 cycles. TCRdb fed the 5' RACE reads into MiXCR, producing one record per CDR3 protein. Of 1.6 million or so distinct CDR3 sequences in the sample, about 32% were seen once. Regarding this clonotype: Antigen specificity is unknown.

This clonotype originated in a woman aged 25-40 years in good health. This rearrangement joins TRBV4-1 to TRBJ2-1; 7 nucleotides line up with TRBD2. Material: blood. The CDR3 nucleotides are TGCGCCAGCAGCCAGTCAGCGGGAACCTACAATGAGCAGTTCTTC. It encodes CASSQSAGTYNEQFF.